One and the same sample provided the 26 T cell receptor beta chains below, sequenced in a study of Graves' ophthalmopathy and Graves' hyperthyroidism. Amplification from RNA transcripts yielded the TCR beta CDR3 regions. The workflow started with a first-round RT-PCR run with HTBI primers and then moved on to a second-round multiplex PCR. TCRdb used MiXCR to reprocess the multiplex PCR reads, holding one entry per CDR3 protein. Among 650,000 to 900,000 distinct CDR3 sequences listed, 35% to 50% were seen once. The sequenced sample consisted of peripheral blood. The receptors here all came from an adult man with Graves' ophthalmopathy.

The rearrangement joins TRBV12-3 or TRBV12-4 to TRBJ2-5; no definite D call. V gave up 6 bases and J gave up 0 bases, with 14 bases separating them. This CDR3 is built from 15 residues. CDR3 nucleotide sequence: TGTGCCAGCAGCTCCGATCCAGTGTACCAAGAGACCCAGTACTTC. Protein: CASSSDPVYQETQYF.

The chain uses TRBV5-5 and TRBJ1-2, with 9 nucleotides matching TRBD1. V was clipped by 4 bases and J by 4 bases; unmatched bases: 8. CDR1 is SGHKS, CDR2 YYEKEE, per germline (reference sequence). The CDR3 loop spans 15 amino acids. CDR3 sequence reads: CASSTGTGSSYGYTF. As DNA, the CDR3 is TGTGCCAGCAGCACCGGGACAGGGAGTTCCTATGGCTACACCTTC. The variable domain in full, with the rest retrieved from reference TRBV5-5 and TRBJ1-2, is DAGVTQSPTHLIKTRGQQVTLRCSPISGHKSVSWYQQVLGQGPQFIFQYYEKEERGRGNFPDRFSARQFPNYSSELNVNALLLGDSALYLCASSTGTGSSYGYTFGSGTRLTVV.

This clonotype was seen many times. The V gene is TRBV25-1, the J gene TRBJ2-7; TRBD2 matches at 10 bases. The J segment lost 6 bases and the V segment lost 4 bases, leaving 9 bases of the junction unmatched. The CDR3 consists of 15 residues. Germline CDR1 MGHDK, CDR2 SYGVNS. The CDR3 coding sequence is TGTGCCAGCAGTGCACTGAGCGGGGGGGCGGTCGAGCAGTACTTC. It is translated as CASSALSGGAVEQYF.

The V and J genes are TRBV24-1 and TRBJ2-2; 7 bases agree with TRBD1. The CDR3 sequence is 16 residues long. Germline V gene lookup returns CDR1 KGHDR and CDR2 SFDVKD. V lost 3 bases and J lost 1; bases outside the gene matches: 4. CDR3 coding DNA: TGTGCCACCAGTGATCCTAGGACAGGGAACACCGGGGAGCTGTTTTTT. Encoded protein: CATSDPRTGNTGELFF.

Comments on this clonotype: This clone may be a read error of a much larger clone one base away. The genes are TRBV7-2 and TRBJ1-6, with D possibly TRBD1 on 5 matching bases. Germline V gives CDR1 SGHTA, CDR2 FQGNSA. Trimming cost V 3 bases and J 11 bases, with 20 bases left between them. The CDR3 spans 16 residues. CDR3 sequence reads: CASSLRAQAENPPLHF. CDR3 nucleotide sequence: TGTGCCAGCAGCTTGAGAGCACAGGCGGAAAATCCACCCCTCCACTTT.

The chain couples TRBV2 to TRBJ2-5, with 7 bases aligning to TRBD2. The CDR3 covers 16 residues. Germline values: CDR1 SNHLY, CDR2 FYNNEI. Unmatched junction bases numbered 10, after V lost 4 bases and J lost 2 bases. CDR3 sequence reads: CASSATLAWTQETQYF. The CDR3 DNA reads as TGTGCCAGCAGTGCGACACTAGCGTGGACTCAAGAGACCCAGTACTTC.

This clonotype was recorded once. The chain combines TRBV2 with TRBJ2-5; possibly TRBD2 for D (5 bases). The CDR3 totals 13 residues. Trimming took 8 bases from V and 1 from J, leaving 11 bases between them. Germline V gene lookup returns CDR1 SNHLY and CDR2 FYNNEI. The CDR3 region is CASLRLLQETQYF. The CDR3 bases are TGTGCCAGCCTGAGACTACTCCAAGAGACCCAGTACTTC.

Worth noting for this clonotype: This likely comes from a read error, as the CDR3 has no conserved phenylalanine or tryptophan at its end. The V call is TRBV19, the J call TRBJ1-1; the D gene is possibly TRBD1 (5 bases). The CDR3 sequence is 13 residues long. Per germline, CDR1 LNHDA and CDR2 SQIVND (reference sequence). DNA of the CDR3: TGCGCCAGTACGGGGCGGATGAACACTGAAGCTTTCCTT. Its protein is CASTGRMNTEAFL.

The chain uses TRBV11-3 and TRBJ2-7; 7 bases are shared with TRBD2. Germline V gives CDR1 SGHNT, CDR2 YENEEA. Germline trimming cut 1 base from V and 5 bases from J; bases unmatched to any gene: 8. This CDR3 has 15 amino acids. CDR3 bases: TGTGCCAGCAGCTTAGGAGCCGGGAGGTGGGACGAGCAGTACTTC. It codes for CASSLGAGRWDEQYF.

A remark on this clonotype: A much bigger clone sits one base away, suggesting this may be a read error. This sequence joins TRBV9 and TRBJ1-6, with D perhaps TRBD1 (6 bases). Looked up from germline, CDR1 is SGDLS and CDR2 is YYNGEE. This CDR3 spans 17 amino acids. The CDR3 reads CASGVGLTGSYNSPLHF. As DNA, the CDR3 is TGTGCCAGCGGCGTAGGTTTAACAGGGTCTTATAATTCACCCCTCCACTTT.

This clonotype was seen a handful of times. The chain uses TRBV5-6 and TRBJ2-5; D may be TRBD1 (7 bases). Trimming stripped 1 base from V and 0 bases from J, with 10 bases between. The CDR3 totals 15 residues. Germline V gene lookup returns CDR1 SGHDT and CDR2 YYEEEE. DNA for the CDR3: TGTGCCAGCAGCTTGCCAGGGGGGTACCAAGAGACCCAGTACTTC. This translates into CASSLPGGYQETQYF.

V gene TRBV3-1 combines with J gene TRBJ1-5; D ambiguous. This CDR3 contains 13 residues. Germline loops: CDR1 LGHDT, CDR2 YNNKEL (reference sequence). V dropped 4 bases and J dropped 10 bases, with 14 bases sitting between them. CDR3 bases: TGTGCCAGCAGCCTCAAAGGATCCTTCCCCCAGCATTTT. It is translated as CASSLKGSFPQHF. Using reference TRBV3-1 and TRBJ1-5 for the parts outside the CDR3, the full variable domain is DTAVSQTPKYLVTQMGNDKSIKCEQNLGHDTMYWYKQDSKKFLKIMFSYNNKELIINETVPNRFSPKSPDKAHLNLHINSLELGDSAVYFCASSLKGSFPQHFGDGTRLSIL.

This clonotype was found a few times. This chain joins TRBV12-3 or TRBV12-4 and TRBJ2-7; 8 positions match TRBD1. The junction had 11 bases not matched to a gene; V was cut back by 1 base and J by 9 bases. CDR3 length: 15 amino acids. Written as DNA, the CDR3 is TGTGCCAGCAGTTTAGACACCGGACAGGGCTTCGCGCAGTACTTC. It yields the protein CASSLDTGQGFAQYF.

Worth noting for this clonotype: This could be a read error, since a much larger clone is one nucleotide away. The chain links TRBV2 to TRBJ1-4; D remains ambiguous. This CDR3 is 16 amino acids long. Per the germline V gene, CDR1 is SNHLY and CDR2 is FYNNEI. CDR3 bases: TGTACCAGCAGCGTTAGTCGGTCGGCAACTAATGAAAAACTGTTTTTT. It codes for CTSSVSRSATNEKLFF.

This clonotype appeared a few times. The chain couples TRBV7-2 to TRBJ1-1; D uncertain. This CDR3 is built from 15 residues. With 1 base removed from V and 4 bases from J, the gap between germline ends came to 13 bases. Germline loops: CDR1 SGHTA, CDR2 FQGNSA. In nucleotides, the CDR3 is TGTGCCAGCAGCTTAGGCCGGGAACGGACCACTGAAGCTTTCTTT. Translation gives CASSLGRERTTEAFF.

In this sample, this clonotype turned up a few times. The gene calls are TRBV7-8 and TRBJ2-5, with TRBD2 matching over 10 bases. The CDR3 has 15 residues. The trim removed 3 bases at V and 2 bases at J, leaving 3 bases unmatched. In germline, CDR1 is SGHVS, CDR2 FQNEAQ. Written as DNA, the CDR3 is TGTGCCAGCAGCTTCGGACTAGCGGTACAAGAGACCCAGTACTTC. It specifies CASSFGLAVQETQYF.

This sequence joins TRBV20-1 and TRBJ2-5; possible D gene TRBD1, 5 bases. CDR3 length: 13 amino acids. V lost 6 bases and J 2 bases, leaving 13 bases between the germline ends. In germline, CDR1 is DFQATT, CDR2 SNEGSKA (reference sequence). The chain's CDR3 is CSAHAGIQETQYF. CDR3 nucleotides: TGCAGTGCGCATGCAGGGATTCAAGAGACCCAGTACTTC.

The sample holds many counts of this clonotype. This rearrangement joins TRBV7-2 to TRBJ1-2, with 7 bases lining up with TRBD1. The CDR3 runs 14 residues. Unmatched junction bases numbered 6, after V lost 4 bases and J lost 4 bases. CDR1 and CDR2 from the germline V gene are SGHTA and FQGNSA. The CDR3 protein is CASSSHRGIYGYTF. CDR3 sequence (DNA): TGTGCCAGCAGCTCCCACAGGGGAATCTATGGCTACACCTTC.

This clonotype was observed at least ten times. The chain combines TRBV7-2 with TRBJ2-7; tentatively, D is TRBD1 (5 bases). CDR3 size: 13 residues. Trimming took off 8 bases at V and 4 bases at J, with 15 bases between the two ends. Looked up from germline, CDR1 is SGHTA and CDR2 is FQGNSA. CDR3 residues: CASGRVGPYEQYF. The CDR3 nucleotides are TGTGCCAGCGGTCGGGTGGGGCCGTACGAGCAGTACTTC.

This clonotype was detected only once. The V and J genes are TRBV2 and TRBJ2-7, with 9 bases identical to TRBD1. J lost 1 base, V lost 7 bases, and 5 bases had no gene match. Germline V lookup: CDR1 SNHLY, CDR2 FYNNEI. CDR3 length: 14 residues. The CDR3 protein is CASNADRGSYEQYF. The DNA for the CDR3 is TGTGCCAGCAATGCAGACAGGGGGTCCTACGAGCAGTACTTC.

This clonotype was seen a few times. The rearrangement uses TRBV9 and TRBJ1-2, with 10 bases fitting TRBD1. The CDR3 extends over 12 amino acids. Looked up from germline, CDR1 is SGDLS and CDR2 is YYNGEE. V gave up 5 bases and J gave up 8 bases; unmatched junction bases: 3. In DNA form, the CDR3 reads TGTGCCAGCAGTTCGACAGGGGGCGGCTACACCTTC. Its translation: CASSSTGGGYTF.

This chain uses TRBV19 with TRBJ2-2; 12 bases align to TRBD2. J lost 6 bases, V lost 7 bases, and 6 bases had no gene match. Germline CDR1 reads LNHDA; CDR2 reads SQIVND (reference sequence). The CDR3 runs to 15 residues. The CDR3 region has the DNA TGTGCCAGTACCCTAGCGGGAGGGCTGGCCGGGGAGCTGTTTTTT. Its protein is CASTLAGGLAGELFF.

The chain employs TRBV5-6 and TRBJ2-6; D may match TRBD1 or TRBD2 (6 bases each). The CDR3 spans 18 residues. Germline V gene lookup returns CDR1 SGHDT and CDR2 YYEEEE. The V gene lost 2 bases and the J gene lost 0 bases, with 15 bases spanning the gap. The CDR3 region is CASSLGGLDFSGANVLTF. The CDR3 region has the DNA TGTGCCAGCAGCTTAGGGGGACTTGATTTCTCTGGGGCCAACGTCCTGACTTTC. The full variable domain, with the rest looked up from reference TRBV5-6 and TRBJ2-6, is DAGVTQSPTHLIKTRGQQVTLRCSPKSGHDTVSWYQQALGQGPQFIFQYYEEEERQRGNFPDRFSGHQFPNYSSELNVNALLLGDSALYLCASSLGGLDFSGANVLTFGAGSRLTVL.

The chain links TRBV20-1 to TRBJ2-5; TRBD1 aligns across 7 bases. Trimming cost V 2 bases and J 0 bases; bases outside gene matches: 9. CDR1 is DFQATT, CDR2 SNEGSKA, per germline (reference sequence). The CDR3 loop spans 16 amino acids. CDR3 in amino acids: CSARTWTGLYQETQYF. The DNA of the CDR3 is TGCAGTGCTAGAACTTGGACAGGATTGTACCAAGAGACCCAGTACTTC.

Worth noting for this clonotype: This is likely a read error, given that the CDR3 carries no conserved phenylalanine or tryptophan at its end. This chain uses TRBV10-2 with TRBJ2-7; TRBD2 aligns across 13 bases. This CDR3 has 16 residues. Germline CDR1 is WSHSY and CDR2 is SAAADI. Written as DNA, the CDR3 is TGTGCCAGCAGCCCCCCCGGACTAGCGGGGGTCTACGAGCAGTACCTC. Translation: CASSPPGLAGVYEQYL.

This chain links TRBV2 with TRBJ1-4; D unclear. This CDR3 is 13 amino acids long. V was clipped by 4 bases and J by 8 bases, with 11 bases between them. In germline, CDR1 is SNHLY, CDR2 FYNNEI. For the CDR3, the DNA is TGTGCCAGCAGTGTGGGGATTACAGAAAAACTGTTTTTT. Amino acid sequence: CASSVGITEKLFF.